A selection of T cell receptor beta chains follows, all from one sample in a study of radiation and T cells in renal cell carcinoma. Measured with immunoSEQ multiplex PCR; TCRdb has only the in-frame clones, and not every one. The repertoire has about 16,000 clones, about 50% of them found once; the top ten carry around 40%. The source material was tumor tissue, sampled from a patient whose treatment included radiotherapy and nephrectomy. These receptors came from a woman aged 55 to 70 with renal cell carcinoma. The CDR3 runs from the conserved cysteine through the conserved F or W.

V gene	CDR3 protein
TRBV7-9	CASSYGTGVFSPLHF
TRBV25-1	CASSELRADEKLFF
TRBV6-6	CASSGGQGYSYEQYF
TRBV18	CASSPPQHSLPYEQYF
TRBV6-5	CASSYGTGGTDTQYF
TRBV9	CASSGTGESQPQHF
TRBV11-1	CASSSGRAYEQYF
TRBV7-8	CASSLSGGVVDTQYF
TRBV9	CASSVLVNYGYTF
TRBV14	CASSHEFWGYISGANVLTF
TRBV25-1	CASSLRGHNQPQHF
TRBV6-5	CASSGIGRRDTQYF
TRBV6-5	CASRLAGPYQETQYF
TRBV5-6	CASSLVLAGETYEQYF
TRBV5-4	CASSLPPGLNTEAFF
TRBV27	CASSPPGLAASYEQYF
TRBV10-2	CASSDGTGPYEQYF
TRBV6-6	CASLNTRQAGNTIYF
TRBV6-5	CASRRQDYGYTF
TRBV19	CASSRSQWDTLF
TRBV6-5	CASRDSATNEKLFF
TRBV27	CASSLSGEDSYEQYF
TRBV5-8	CASSANYEQYF
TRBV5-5	CASSFRDFYEQYF
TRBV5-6	CASSLTGSYGYTF
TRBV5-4	CASSYGLAAADTQYF
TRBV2	CASSRFGQGLIEQYF
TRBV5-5	CASSYGTSGRGGEQFF
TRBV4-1	CASSWDREVDTQYF
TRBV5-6	CASSPGTGDTGELFF
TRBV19	CASSMGQGREWLTDTQYF
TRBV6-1	CASSELAGGPDTQYF
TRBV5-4	CASSRGLAGGGNEQFF
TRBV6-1	CASSLSGGVVDTQYF
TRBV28	CASSFHPPDRGHGYTF
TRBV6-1	CAARGGYTEAFF
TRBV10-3	CAIMGGESSQETQYF
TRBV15	CATSRTPSGSTETQYF
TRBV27	CASTRLAGDADTQYF
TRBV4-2	CASSLDNQPQHF
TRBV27	CASGTQGEDEKLFF
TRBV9	CASSPLAGVDTQYF
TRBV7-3	CASSKGLTDTQYF
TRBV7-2	CASSLARTGMNTEAFF
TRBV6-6	CTTMTGWFETEAFF
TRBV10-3	CAISERGSGNTIYF
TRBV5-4	CASSPWTSGSEQYF
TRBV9	CASSAGGGGNTIYF